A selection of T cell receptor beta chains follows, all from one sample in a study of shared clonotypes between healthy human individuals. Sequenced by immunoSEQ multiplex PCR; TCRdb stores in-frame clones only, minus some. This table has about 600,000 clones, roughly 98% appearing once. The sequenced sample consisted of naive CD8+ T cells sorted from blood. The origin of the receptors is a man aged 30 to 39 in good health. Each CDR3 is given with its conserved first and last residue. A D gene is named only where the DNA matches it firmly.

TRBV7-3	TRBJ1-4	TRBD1	CASSLGQEYNEKLFF	TGTGCCAGCAGCTTGGGACAGGAATATAATGAAAAACTGTTTTTT
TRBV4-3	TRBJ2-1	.	CASSQDGGGLWEQFF	TGCGCCAGCAGCCAAGATGGGGGAGGTTTGTGGGAGCAGTTCTTC
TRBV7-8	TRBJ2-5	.	CASSYERQETQYF	TGTGCCAGCAGCTACGAACGACAAGAGACCCAGTACTTC
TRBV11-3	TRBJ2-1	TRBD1	CASSTVGQGIHEQFF	TGTGCCAGCAGCACCGTTGGACAGGGGATCCATGAGCAGTTCTTC
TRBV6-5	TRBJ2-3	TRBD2	CASSFSGSTDTQYF	TGTGCCAGCAGTTTTAGCGGGAGCACAGATACGCAGTATTTT
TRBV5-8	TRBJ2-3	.	CASSLFGQNTDTQYF	TGTGCCAGCAGCTTGTTCGGACAGAACACAGATACGCAGTATTTT
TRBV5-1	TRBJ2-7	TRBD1	CASSGQGQVYEQYF	TGCGCCAGCAGCGGACAGGGTCAAGTTTACGAGCAGTACTTC
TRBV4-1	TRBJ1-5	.	CASSQDLGVNQPQHF	TGCGCCAGCAGCCAAGACCTGGGAGTAAATCAGCCCCAGCATTTT
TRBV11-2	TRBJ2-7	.	CASSRHQAILPYEQYF	TGTGCCAGCAGCCGCCATCAGGCAATCTTACCCTACGAGCAGTACTTC
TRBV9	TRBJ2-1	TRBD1	CASSEGGQEIDEQFF	TGTGCCAGCAGCGAGGGTGGACAGGAGATCGATGAGCAGTTCTTC
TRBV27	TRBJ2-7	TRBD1	CASRPGQGFYEQYF	TGTGCCAGCAGACCGGGACAGGGATTCTACGAGCAGTACTTC
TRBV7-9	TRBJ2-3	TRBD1	CASSLTGDGTDTQYF	TGTGCCAGCAGCCTGACAGGGGACGGCACAGATACGCAGTATTTT
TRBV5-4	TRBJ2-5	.	CASSLEGGPWTQYF	TGTGCCAGCAGCTTGGAGGGCGGCCCGTGGACCCAGTACTTC
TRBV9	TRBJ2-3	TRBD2	CASSSARTSGRASTDTQYF	TGTGCCAGCAGCTCCGCCCGGACTAGCGGGAGGGCTAGCACAGATACGCAGTATTTT
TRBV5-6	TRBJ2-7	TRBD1	CASSPGQASKYF	TGTGCCAGCAGCCCTGGACAGGCATCTAAGTACTTC
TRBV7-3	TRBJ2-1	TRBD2	CASSLIGTSGSYNEQFF	TGTGCCAGCAGCTTAATTGGGACTAGCGGGTCCTACAATGAGCAGTTCTTC
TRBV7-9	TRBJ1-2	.	CASSHAGGGYTF	TGTGCCAGCAGCCATGCGGGAGGTGGCTACACCTTC
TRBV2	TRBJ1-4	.	CASRERQGRNEKLFF	TGTGCCAGCAGGGAGCGGCAGGGAAGGAATGAAAAACTGTTTTTT
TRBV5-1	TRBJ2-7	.	CASSLKTLYEQYF	TGCGCCAGCAGTTTAAAGACCCTCTACGAGCAGTACTTC
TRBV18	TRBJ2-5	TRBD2	CASSSSSGSLAETQYF	TGTGCCAGCTCGTCCTCTAGCGGGAGTTTAGCAGAGACCCAGTACTTC
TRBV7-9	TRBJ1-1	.	CASSPQQVYVSEAFF	TGTGCCAGCAGCCCGCAGCAGGTTTATGTATCTGAAGCTTTCTTT
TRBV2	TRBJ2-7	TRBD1	CASSEGDRRTYEQYF	TGTGCCAGCAGTGAGGGGGACAGGAGAACCTACGAGCAGTACTTC
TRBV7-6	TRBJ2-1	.	CASSLEVYNEQFF	TGTGCCAGCAGCTTAGAGGTTTACAATGAGCAGTTCTTC
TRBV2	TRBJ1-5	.	CASSDSSNQPQHF	TGTGCCAGCAGTGATTCCTCGAATCAGCCCCAGCATTTT